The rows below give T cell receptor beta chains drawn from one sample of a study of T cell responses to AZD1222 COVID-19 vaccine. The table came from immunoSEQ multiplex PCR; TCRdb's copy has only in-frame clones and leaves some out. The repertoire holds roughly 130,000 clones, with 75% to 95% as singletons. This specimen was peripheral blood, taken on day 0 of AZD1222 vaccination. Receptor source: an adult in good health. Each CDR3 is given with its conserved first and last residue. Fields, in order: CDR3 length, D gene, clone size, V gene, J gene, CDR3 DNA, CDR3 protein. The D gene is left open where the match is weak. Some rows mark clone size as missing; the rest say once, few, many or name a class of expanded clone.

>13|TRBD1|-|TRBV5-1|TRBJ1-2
TGCGCCAGCAGCCTGACAGGGGACTATGGCTACACCTTC
CASSLTGDYGYTF
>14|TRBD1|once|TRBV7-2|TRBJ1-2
TGTGCCAGCAGCCCCACGACAGGGTTCTATGGCTACACCTTC
CASSPTTGFYGYTF
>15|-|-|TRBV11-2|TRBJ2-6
TGTGCCAGCAGCCTCAGGGGACACGGGGCCAACGTCCTGACTTTC
CASSLRGHGANVLTF
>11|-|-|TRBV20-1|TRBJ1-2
TGCAGTTCATGGACAGACCCTGGCTACACCTTC
CSSWTDPGYTF
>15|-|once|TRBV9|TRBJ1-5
TGTGCCAGCAGCGCCGCCGAGGGGGGCAATCAGCCCCAGCATTTT
CASSAAEGGNQPQHF
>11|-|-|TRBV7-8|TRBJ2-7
TGTGCCAGCAGAGGAGTCCTCGAGCAGTACTTC
CASRGVLEQYF
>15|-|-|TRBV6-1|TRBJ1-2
TGTGCCAGCAGTGAACCCCCAGGACAGATTTCTGGCTACACCTTC
CASSEPPGQISGYTF
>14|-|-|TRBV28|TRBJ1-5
TGTGCCAGCAGCCGCAGACAGGCCGATCAGCCCCGGCATTTT
CASSRRQADQPRHF
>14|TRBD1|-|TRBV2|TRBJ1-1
TGTGCCAGCACCAGGGACAGGGTATACACTGAAGCTTTCTTT
CASTRDRVYTEAFF
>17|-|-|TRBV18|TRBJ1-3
TGTGCCAGCTCACCACCCTGGACACTAAGCTCTGGAAACACCATATATTTT
CASSPPWTLSSGNTIYF
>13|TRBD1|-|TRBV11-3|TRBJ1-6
TGTGCCAGTGCCGGGACAGGGGATTCACCCCTCCACTTT
CASAGTGDSPLHF
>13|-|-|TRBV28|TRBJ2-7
TGTGCCAGCAGCCTTGGGGGAGAATACGAGCAGTACTTC
CASSLGGEYEQYF
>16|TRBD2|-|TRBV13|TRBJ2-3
TGTGCCAGCAGCTTACGGTCTAGCGGGGGGCGGGGTGAGCAGTATTTT
CASSLRSSGGRGEQYF
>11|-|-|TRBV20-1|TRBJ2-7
TGCAGTGCTAGAGATGGGGGTAGACAGTACTTC
CSARDGGRQYF
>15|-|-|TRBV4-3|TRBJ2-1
TGCGCCAGCAGCCAAGGTGTGGAGCCCTACAATGAGCAGTTCTTC
CASSQGVEPYNEQFF
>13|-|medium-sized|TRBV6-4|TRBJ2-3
TGTGCCAGCAGTGACTCAGACACAGATACGCAGTATTTT
CASSDSDTDTQYF
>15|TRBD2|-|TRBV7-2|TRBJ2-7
TGTGCCAGCAGCTTTGGGACTAGTTTCACCTACGAGCAGTACTTC
CASSFGTSFTYEQYF
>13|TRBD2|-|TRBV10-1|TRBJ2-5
TGCGCCAGCAGTGAGGTCGGGAGGGAGACCCAGTACTTC
CASSEVGRETQYF
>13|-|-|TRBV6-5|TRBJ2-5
TGTGCCAGCAGTACGGACCGGTTGGGGACCCAGTACTTC
CASSTDRLGTQYF
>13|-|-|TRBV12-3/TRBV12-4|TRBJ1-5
TGTGCCAGCAGTCTAGGAGGGGCGCAGCCCCAGCATTTT
CASSLGGAQPQHF
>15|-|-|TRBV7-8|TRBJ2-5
TGTGCCAGCAGCTTAATTTTGGGGGTTCAAGAGACCCAGTACTTC
CASSLILGVQETQYF
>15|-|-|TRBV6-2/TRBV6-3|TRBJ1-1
TGTGCCAGCAGTTACGCGGCAGGGGATTACACTGAAGCTTTCTTT
CASSYAAGDYTEAFF
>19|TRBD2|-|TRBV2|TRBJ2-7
TGTGCCAGCAGTGAAGCGGAGGGGAAGCGGGGTAAAAAAAACTACGAGCAGTACTTC
CASSEAEGKRGKKNYEQYF
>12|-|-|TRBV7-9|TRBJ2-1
TGTGCCAGCAGCCTTACAGTGGTTGAGCAGTTCTTC
CASSLTVVEQFF
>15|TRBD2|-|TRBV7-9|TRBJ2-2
TGTGCCAGCAGCTCGATCCCGGGGGGCACCGGGGAGCTGTTTTTT
CASSSIPGGTGELFF
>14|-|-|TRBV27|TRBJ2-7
TGTGCCAGCAAGGAACAGACACAAGTCTACGAGCAGTACTTC
CASKEQTQVYEQYF
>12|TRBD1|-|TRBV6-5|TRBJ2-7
TGTGCCAGCAGGGGACAGGCCTACGAGCAGTACTTC
CASRGQAYEQYF
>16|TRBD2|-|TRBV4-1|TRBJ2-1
TGCGCCAGCAGCCAAATGACAGCGGGGGTGGGGGTTGAGCAGTTCTTC
CASSQMTAGVGVEQFF
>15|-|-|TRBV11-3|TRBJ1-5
TGTGCCAGCAGCCCGAGCGGGGGGGGCAATCAGCCCCAGCATTTT
CASSPSGGGNQPQHF
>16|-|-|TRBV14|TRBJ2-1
TGTGCCAGCAGCCCTCAGGGGGCTAGCGGGTACAATGAGCAGTTCTTC
CASSPQGASGYNEQFF
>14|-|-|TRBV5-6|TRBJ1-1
TGTGCCAGCAGCTTGGGAGTCATGAACACTGAAGCTTTCTTT
CASSLGVMNTEAFF
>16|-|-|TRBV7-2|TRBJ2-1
TGTGCCAGCAGCTTAGATAGGCACCCAACCTACAATGAGCAGTTCTTC
CASSLDRHPTYNEQFF
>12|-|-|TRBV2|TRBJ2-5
TGTGCCAGCAGCGTTGGGGACGAGACCCAGTACTTC
CASSVGDETQYF
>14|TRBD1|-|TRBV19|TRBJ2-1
TGTGCCAGTAGTAGGGGGGACAGGGGCAATGAGCAGTTCTTC
CASSRGDRGNEQFF
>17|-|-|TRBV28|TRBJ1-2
TGTGCCAGCAGTTTTCACCGGGCCTCAACTCCCTATTATGGCTACACCTTC
CASSFHRASTPYYGYTF
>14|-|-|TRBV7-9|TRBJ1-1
TGTGCCAGCAGCTTGAGGCAAATGAACACTGAAGCTTTCTTT
CASSLRQMNTEAFF
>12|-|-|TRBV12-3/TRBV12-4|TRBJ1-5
TGTGCCAGCAGTCAAGGGGTGGAGCCCCAGCATTTT
CASSQGVEPQHF
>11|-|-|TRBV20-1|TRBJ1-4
TGCAGCGTTGGAGGCGGAGAAAAACTGTTTTTT
CSVGGGEKLFF
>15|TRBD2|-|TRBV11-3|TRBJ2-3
TGTGCCAGCAGCTTCGAAGCGGGGGCGGGAGATACGCAGTATTTT
CASSFEAGAGDTQYF
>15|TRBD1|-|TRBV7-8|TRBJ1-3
TGTGCCAGCAGCTTGACAGGGCCGGCTGGAAACACCATATATTTT
CASSLTGPAGNTIYF
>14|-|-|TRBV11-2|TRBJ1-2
TGTGCCAGCAGCTTAGAGCTGACAGCATATGGCTACACCTTC
CASSLELTAYGYTF
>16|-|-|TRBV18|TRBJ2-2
TGTGCCAGCTCACCACTCTGGGCAGGGAACACCGGGGAGCTGTTTTTT
CASSPLWAGNTGELFF
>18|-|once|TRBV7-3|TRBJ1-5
TGTGCCAGCAGCTCCGCCGGGCCGTCAATTTATAGCAATCAGCCCCAGCATTTT
CASSSAGPSIYSNQPQHF
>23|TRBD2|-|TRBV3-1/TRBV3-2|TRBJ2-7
TGTGCCAGCAGCCAAGATGATTGGCTTTTTGCGTCTAGCGGGGGGATCATTTCCTACGAGCAGTACTTC
CASSQDDWLFASSGGIISYEQYF
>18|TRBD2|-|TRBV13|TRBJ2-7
TGTGCCAGCAGCAAAACCGGGACTAGCGGGGCCCTCGGTTACGAGCAGTACTTC
CASSKTGTSGALGYEQYF
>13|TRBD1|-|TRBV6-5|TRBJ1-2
TGTGCCAGCAGCCCGACAGGGGACTATGGCTACACCTTC
CASSPTGDYGYTF
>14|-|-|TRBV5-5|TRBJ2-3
TGTGCCAGCAGCTCCGTAATGGCCACAGATACGCAGTATTTT
CASSSVMATDTQYF
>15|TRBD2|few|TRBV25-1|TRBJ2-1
TGTGCCAGCAGTGAGATGGGACTAGGGGTGGATGAGCAGTTCTTC
CASSEMGLGVDEQFF
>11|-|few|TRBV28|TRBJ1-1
TGTGCCAGCAGTTTTGGACAGGAAGCTTTCTTT
CASSFGQEAFF
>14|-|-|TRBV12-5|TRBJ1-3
TGTGCTAGTGGTCCCGGGGGGGCTGGAAACACCATATATTTT
CASGPGGAGNTIYF
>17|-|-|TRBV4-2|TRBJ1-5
TGTGCCAGCAGCCAAGATCGATTAGGGGGGAGCAATCAGCCCCAGCATTTT
CASSQDRLGGSNQPQHF
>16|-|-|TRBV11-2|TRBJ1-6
TGTGCCAGCAGCTTAGGGCAGGCGACTCGGGGGACACCCCTCCACTTT
CASSLGQATRGTPLHF
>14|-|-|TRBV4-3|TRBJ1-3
TGCGCCAGCAGCCAAGTGGGCCTCAGAAACACCATATATTTT
CASSQVGLRNTIYF
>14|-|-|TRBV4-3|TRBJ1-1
TGCGCCAGCAGCCAAGCACAGGGTCTGAGTGAAGCTTTCTTT
CASSQAQGLSEAFF
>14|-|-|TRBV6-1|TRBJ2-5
TGTGCCAGCAGTGAACAGGGTGGACAAGAGACCCAGTACTTC
CASSEQGGQETQYF